This T cell receptor beta chain originates from a study of shared clonotypes between healthy human individuals (TCRdb year 2020). At the level of the whole study: A few men and a couple of women, aged 18 to 49 years, made up the cohort. Libraries were prepared and TCR repertoires were sequenced by different laboratories using diverse techniques, in order to increase sequencing depth and limit assay-specific biases. Per donor, leukapheresis produced somewhere between about 0.94 and 8.9 billion PBMCs. To estimate repertoire size and how much clonotype sharing occurs between individuals, the study deeply sequenced the blood TCR repertoires of about 5 healthy adults.

A remark on this clone: Its antigen has not been determined. Per-base qualities were not stored, and no clone one base away is much larger.

Study-wide findings and limitations: Sampling was restricted to blood, and TCR repertoires in tissue are likely to differ from TCR repertoires in blood. Based on pairwise subsampling, the degree of clonotype sharing among donors was expected to be affected by sequencing depth. Because the study included only a small number of donors, the genetic and exposure-history diversity represented was limited.

Donors were healthy HIV-negative adults with no recently reported acute infections or vaccinations. Only Caucasian adults living in Nashville, Tennessee, USA were represented among the donors. For unsorted samples, some 90 million PBMCs were counted and genomic DNA was extracted with the QIAamp DNA Blood Mini kit. After blood collection by leukapheresis, PBMCs were isolated using Ficoll-Histopaque density gradient centrifugation and then cryopreserved in the vapor phase of liquid nitrogen. TCR CDR3 regions were amplified from genomic DNA by multiplex PCR using the deep immunoSEQ assay. Extracted genomic DNA from each cell subset was distributed evenly across all wells of several immunoSEQ 96-well plates, and each plate was treated as a replicate. For unsorted PBMC, approximately 300 ng of genomic DNA, equivalent to 25,000 to 35,000 T cell genomes, went into each replicate PCR. Ten immunoSEQ deep assay plates were used to sequence the unsorted PBMC genomic DNA. Purified libraries were quantified with a Qubit 3.0 fluorometer, sized on a Bioanalyzer 2100, and re-quantified with the KAPA Library Quantification kit. Each immunoSEQ 96-well plate was sequenced on its own single-read 150-cycle Illumina NextSeq 550 flow cell. In the original analysis: Because the immunoSEQ output included only junctional sequences and no quality scores, the filtering could not be the same as the filtering used for full-length reads. Sequences were annotated with PyIR, a Python wrapper for IgBLAST v1.9, and V/J genes and CDR3 were assigned using IMGT germline references. Any read was removed if the V/J assignment was weak (E-value above 1e-6), the CDR3 was missing, or the read contained stop codons, out-of-frame junctions, or ambiguous translated residues. V3J clonotypes were defined as sequences sharing an identical inferred V gene, J gene, and CDR3 amino acid sequence. Percentage overlap between repertoires was calculated by dividing the number of shared unique clonotypes by the size of the smaller repertoire. RTK rarefaction, the Chao1 estimator, and Recon v2.1 estimates of unobserved clonotypes were used to assess repertoire richness. TCRdb stores this immuneACCESS table with in-frame sequences only. Part of the clones is absent; in the studies checked, under half of the shortfall reflects unresolved V genes, and no reason is known for the rest. D and trimming were read from the DNA, whereas the V and J calls and clone size are those reported in that table. For this sample the table gives some 530,000 clones, of which over 75% were detected only once. Of the sample, 10% to 15% is held by the ten largest clones.

Taken from cysteine to phenylalanine, the CDR3 has 17 residues. The kept DNA is CDR3 alone, 51 bases in frame from the first base. CDR1 and CDR2 were assigned from the germline V gene (reference sequence) as LNHDA and SQIVND. Germline trimming amounts to 4 bases on V and 3 bases on J, with 8 as the count of junction bases outside the gene matches. Sample: PBMCs. The chain was built from TRBV19 and TRBJ2-3, with 12 junctional bases fitting TRBD2. The origin of this receptor is a woman aged 40 to 49 in good health. Some clones in this sample may be carry-over from other donors' samples. The CDR3 reads as follows: CASSTLTSGRGTDTQYF. The DNA is TGTGCCAGTAGTACCTTGACTAGCGGGAGAGGGACAGATACGCAGTATTTT. Beyond the CDR3, the reference TRBV19 and TRBJ2-3 genes provide the residues; the full variable domain reads: DGGITQSPKYLFRKEGQNVTLSCEQNLNHDAMYWYRQDPGQGLRLIYYSQIVNDFQKGDIAEGYSVSREKKESFPLTVTSAQKNPTAFYLCASSTLTSGRGTDTQYFGPGTRLTVL.